This T cell receptor (beta chain) was sequenced for a study of blood T cell repertoires in COVID-19. Overall study: Acute and convalescent COVID-19 specimens originated in the United States, Italy and Spain. In each case, the material was cDNA or gDNA derived from T cells, B-cell-depleted T cells, or PBMCs.

This clone appeared a few times. The CDR3 sequence is 14 residues long. The germline V and J ends were trimmed by 2 bases and 2 bases, with 9 bases remaining between them. Per germline, CDR1 SGDLS and CDR2 YYNGEE. Original handling: Estimated nucleated cell counts came from reference gene primer amplification. Some clones are missing from TCRdb's copy, which holds only in-frame ones; the method was immunoSEQ multiplex PCR. V and J calls and clone size are as listed in that table; D and trimming were resolved from the DNA. The table has approximately 110,000 clones, approximately 80% seen once. This clonotype originated in an elderly woman with active or convalescent COVID-19. Sequenced material: peripheral blood. V is TRBV9 and J is TRBJ2-3; possibly TRBD1 for D (6 bases). CDR3 bases: TGTGCCAGCAGCGTCGGGACATACACAGATACGCAGTATTTT. It codes for CASSVGTYTDTQYF.